Following are 30 T cell receptor beta chains from one sample sequenced in a study of human T cells and chemical hapten exposure (dated by TCRdb to the early 2020s). Libraries were made using 5' RACE. Data came from an Illumina MiSeq. TCRdb reprocessing: public reads trimmed at Q25 with fastp, clones called with MiXCR, in-frame beta chains kept. Under each unique CDR3 protein, matching rows form one entry showing the most common genes and DNA. The sample table records roughly 82,000 distinct CDR3 sequences; less than 20% of these occur just once. The biggest ten clones account for about 6.8% of the sample. Total RNA was extracted from unfractionated whole blood collected in Tempus Blood RNA tubes. The origin of the receptors is a female donor in good health.

This clonotype was seen many times. This chain uses TRBV5-4 with TRBJ2-5, with TRBD1 matching over 8 bases. The germline gives CDR1 SGHNT, CDR2 YYREEE (reference sequence). CDR3 length: 18 amino acids. The V and J ends lost 3 bases and 7 bases, in that order; junction bases with no gene match: 20. CDR3 nucleotide sequence: TGTGCCAGCAGCTCCAATACCGGGGCAGGGGGCGCTTACGGGACCCAGTACTTC. Translated, it gives CASSSNTGAGGAYGTQYF. Variable domain in full (rest from reference TRBV5-4 and TRBJ2-5): ETGVTQSPTHLIKTRGQQVTLRCSSQSGHNTVSWYQQALGQGPQFIFQYYREEENGRGNFPPRFSGLQFPNYSSELNVNALELDDSALYLCASSSNTGAGGAYGTQYFGPGTRLLVL.

CDR3 in DNA: TGTGCCAGCAGTGAAGAGTGGCATGACAATTCACCCCTCCACTTT. Translation: CASSEEWHDNSPLHF. V gene TRBV6-1 combines with J gene TRBJ1-6; D is undetermined. V was shortened by 1 base and J by 7 bases, with 11 bases between the two germline ends. Germline V lookup: CDR1 MNHNS, CDR2 SASEGT. The CDR3 is made up of 15 amino acids.

J is TRBJ2-5 and V is TRBV12-5; TRBD1 aligns across 11 bases. Per germline, CDR1 LGHNT and CDR2 FRNRAP. The trim removed 3 bases at V and 5 bases at J, leaving 5 bases unmatched. This CDR3 contains 15 residues. CDR3 in amino acids: CASGLWTGGMETQYF. CDR3 in DNA: TGTGCTAGTGGTTTATGGACAGGGGGCATGGAGACCCAGTACTTC.

This clonotype turned up a few times. The chain uses TRBV20-1 and TRBJ2-4; 9 bases align to TRBD2. Trimming took 4 bases from V and 8 from J; bases not matched to a gene: 12. There are 15 residues in the CDR3. Germline CDR1 reads DFQATT; CDR2 reads SNEGSKA (reference sequence). CDR3 sequence: CSAIDGRGGYDIQYF. CDR3 nucleotide sequence: TGCAGTGCTATAGACGGGCGGGGGGGCTATGACATTCAGTACTTC.

This clonotype was seen a handful of times. The V gene is TRBV25-1, the J gene TRBJ1-2, with D tentatively TRBD1 (6 bases). There are 12 residues in the CDR3. The V and J ends lost 1 base and 13 bases respectively, with 13 bases between them. The V gene's germline CDR1 is MGHDK and CDR2 SYGVNS. The CDR3 DNA sequence: TGTGCCAGCAGTGAATCGGCAGGGGCCCCCACCTTC. Protein: CASSESAGAPTF.

This clonotype was counted only a few times. The rearrangement links TRBV5-6 to TRBJ2-2; D remains ambiguous. CDR1 and CDR2 (germline): SGHDT, YYEEEE. V lost 1 base, J lost 9 bases, and 22 bases lay in between. This CDR3 comprises 17 residues. CDR3 region: CASSLRVGLNRHRELFF. The DNA of the CDR3 is TGTGCCAGCAGCTTGAGGGTAGGCCTAAACCGTCACCGGGAGCTGTTTTTT.

The chain couples TRBV6-5 to TRBJ1-6; a possible D gene is TRBD1 (5 bases). Germline CDR1 is MNHEY and CDR2 is SVGAGI. This CDR3 comprises 14 residues. V was cut by 2 bases and J by 9 bases, with 11 bases left in between. The CDR3 region is CASSYGVRGSPLHF. The CDR3 DNA reads as TGTGCCAGCAGTTACGGGGTTAGGGGTTCACCCCTCCACTTT.

A few counts support this clonotype. The chain links TRBV4-3 to TRBJ1-1; D gene ambiguous. CDR1 LGHNA and CDR2 YSLEER come from the germline V gene. The CDR3 has 14 amino acids. Trimming removed 0 bases from V and 1 base from J, with 6 bases in between. The CDR3 loop is CASSQDHGNTEAFF. The CDR3 DNA follows: TGCGCCAGCAGCCAAGATCATGGGAACACTGAAGCTTTCTTT.

The J gene is TRBJ2-1, the V gene TRBV4-3; 7 bases line up with TRBD1. The V gene end was trimmed by 4 bases and the J gene end by 10 bases; junction bases not matched to a gene: 19. There are 17 residues in the CDR3. Germline CDR1 and CDR2: LGHNA and YSLEER. CDR3 DNA: TGCGCCAGCAGCCGAGGGACAGAGCTTAGGGCTATGAAAGAGCAGTTCTTC. Protein: CASSRGTELRAMKEQFF.

This chain links TRBV19 with TRBJ2-5; either TRBD1 or TRBD2 may fit D (6 bases each). With 1 base removed from V and 4 bases from J, the gap between germline ends came to 16 bases. This CDR3 region has 16 residues. CDR1 and CDR2 (germline): LNHDA, SQIVND (reference sequence). The CDR3 is CASSIGGARGRETQYF. As DNA, the CDR3 is TGTGCCAGTAGTATAGGGGGGGCGCGTGGTCGAGAGACCCAGTACTTC.

CDR3 residues: CASSYGTARNNSPLHF. The CDR3 region has the DNA TGTGCCAGCAGTTACGGGACGGCAAGGAATAATTCACCCCTCCACTTT. The chain is built from TRBV6-2 or TRBV6-3 and TRBJ1-6, with a weak D call TRBD1 (5 bases). The CDR3 covers 16 residues. Deletions cut 2 bases from V and 5 bases from J, with 13 bases between. Per the germline V gene, CDR1 is MNHEY and CDR2 is SVGEGT.

This clonotype was seen at least ten times. The chain links TRBV18 to TRBJ2-3; TRBD1 might be the D (5 bases). Trimming stripped 0 bases from V and 2 bases from J, with 9 bases between. The CDR3 has 15 residues. The germline gives CDR1 KGHSH, CDR2 LQKENI. The CDR3 nucleotides are TGTGCCAGCTCACCACCAGCAGGGATCACAGATACGCAGTATTTT. It specifies CASSPPAGITDTQYF.

This clonotype was counted a few times. V is TRBV3-1 and J is TRBJ1-1, with 9 bases matching TRBD1. The V gene end was trimmed by 6 bases and the J gene end by 6 bases; junction bases not matched to a gene: 5. Germline V lookup: CDR1 LGHDT, CDR2 YNNKEL (reference sequence). This CDR3 region has 13 residues. This CDR3 reads CASSTDRGAEAFF. Here the CDR3 DNA reads TGTGCCAGCAGTACCGACAGGGGGGCTGAAGCTTTCTTT.

V usage is TRBV28 and J usage is TRBJ2-7; D is unresolved. V was shortened by 4 bases and J by 0 bases, with 7 bases between the two germline ends. The CDR3 sequence is 13 residues long. Germline assignment: CDR1 MDHEN and CDR2 SYDVKM. CDR3 sequence reads: CASSWPTSYEQYF. The CDR3 DNA reads as TGTGCCAGCAGTTGGCCCACCTCCTACGAGCAGTACTTC.

This clonotype was counted between two and nine times. The rearrangement links TRBV28 to TRBJ1-6, with D tentatively TRBD1 (6 bases). The CDR3 loop spans 14 amino acids. Trimming stripped 2 bases from V and 6 bases from J, with 8 bases between. Germline V gene sequence: CDR1 MDHEN, CDR2 SYDVKM. The CDR3 spells CASSLGQINSPLHF. CDR3 nucleotides: TGTGCCAGCAGTTTAGGACAGATTAATTCACCCCTCCACTTT.

This clonotype was found a few times. The chain combines TRBV3-1 with TRBJ2-2, with D possibly matching TRBD2 (5 bases). Germline V gives CDR1 LGHDT, CDR2 YNNKEL (reference sequence). This CDR3 is built from 15 residues. V dropped 6 bases and J dropped 4 bases, with 15 bases sitting between them. The CDR3 reads CASSQQGGGTGELFF. Here the CDR3 DNA reads TGTGCCAGCAGTCAACAAGGAGGAGGCACCGGGGAGCTGTTTTTT.

By sample fraction, this clonotype is medium-sized. This chain joins TRBV7-9 and TRBJ2-7, with D possibly being TRBD1 (6 bases). This CDR3 spans 14 amino acids. Germline-derived CDR1 and CDR2 are SEHNR and FQNEAQ (reference sequence). V lost 5 bases and J 0 bases, leaving 11 bases between the germline ends. CDR3 region: CASSPPTGSYEQYF. The DNA of the CDR3 is TGTGCCAGCAGCCCCCCGACAGGCTCCTACGAGCAGTACTTC. Supplemented by reference TRBV7-9 and TRBJ2-7, the full variable domain reads DTGVSQNPRHKITKRGQNVTFRCDPISEHNRLYWYRQTLGQGPEFLTYFQNEAQLEKSRLLSDRFSAERPKGSFSTLEIQRTEQGDSAMYLCASSPPTGSYEQYFGPGTRLTVT.

The chain recombines TRBV28 with TRBJ1-5; no clear D. CDR1 and CDR2 from the germline V gene are MDHEN and SYDVKM. Deletions cut 1 base from V and 5 bases from J, with 3 bases between. The CDR3 has 12 amino acids. The CDR3, as DNA: TGTGCCAGCAGTTTATTTGATCAGCCCCAGCATTTT. It translates to CASSLFDQPQHF.

This chain connects TRBV7-8 to TRBJ1-1; D is perhaps TRBD1 (6 bases). CDR1 is SGHVS, CDR2 FQNEAQ, per germline. The CDR3 runs 16 residues. Trimming shortened V by 2 bases and J by 0 bases, and 13 bases separated the two germline ends. In DNA form, the CDR3 reads TGTGCCAGCAGCTTATCCGGGGGGCGATTGAACACTGAAGCTTTCTTT. Encoded protein: CASSLSGGRLNTEAFF.

This clonotype was recorded a few times. This chain links TRBV5-5 with TRBJ1-1, with D unclear. The CDR3 runs 15 residues. Germline CDR1 reads SGHKS; CDR2 reads YYEKEE (reference sequence). Trimming took off 6 bases at V and 1 base at J, with 16 bases between the two ends. The CDR3 DNA reads as TGTGCCAGCACGCGTCAACCGAATGGGAACACTGAAGCTTTCTTT. Its translation: CASTRQPNGNTEAFF.

This clonotype turned up a few times. This sequence joins TRBV6-2 or TRBV6-3 and TRBJ1-1; D not resolved. The CDR3 contains 14 residues. The V end lost 6 bases, the J end lost 0 bases, and 11 bases lay between the germline ends. The V gene's germline CDR1 is MNHEY and CDR2 SVGEGT. The CDR3 region has the DNA TGTGCCAGCAGGGTAGACACGTTGAACACTGAAGCTTTCTTT. It codes for CASRVDTLNTEAFF.

This clonotype was seen more than once but under ten times. The rearrangement uses TRBV28 and TRBJ2-7, with D unresolved. Germline V gene lookup returns CDR1 MDHEN and CDR2 SYDVKM. The CDR3 runs to 13 residues. The V gene lost 6 bases and the J gene lost 3 bases, with 12 bases spanning the gap. The CDR3 reads CASSRSPNYEQYF. DNA of the CDR3: TGTGCCAGCAGCCGCTCACCAAACTACGAGCAGTACTTC.

This chain joins TRBV4-1 and TRBJ1-1; a possible D gene is TRBD1 (6 bases). V lost 5 bases and J lost 2, with 12 bases in between. This CDR3 is 14 amino acids long. CDR1 and CDR2 from the germline V gene are MGHRA and YSYEKL. CDR3 DNA sequence: TGCGCCAGCAGCTACAGGGTTGGAAACACTGAAGCTTTCTTT. Its translation: CASSYRVGNTEAFF.

The chain joins TRBV6-2 or TRBV6-3 to TRBJ1-2; the D is unclear. From germline, CDR1 is MNHEY and CDR2 SVGEGT. The CDR3 contains 12 residues. The V gene lost 2 bases and the J gene lost 4 bases, with 5 bases spanning the gap. The DNA of the CDR3 is TGTGCCAGCAGTTACGAGAGCTATGGCTACACCTTC. It encodes CASSYESYGYTF.

The chain recombines TRBV3-1 with TRBJ2-1, with D tentatively TRBD1 (5 bases). This CDR3 has 14 residues. V lost 1 base and J lost 8, with 12 bases in between. CDR1 is LGHDT, CDR2 YNNKEL, per germline (reference sequence). CDR3 sequence: CASSQASRGHEQFF. The CDR3, as DNA: TGTGCCAGCAGCCAAGCTTCTAGGGGTCATGAGCAGTTCTTC.

In this sample, this clonotype turned up a few times. The chain employs TRBV5-8 and TRBJ1-2, with D perhaps matching TRBD1 (6 bases). Per germline, CDR1 SGHTS and CDR2 YDEGEE. The CDR3 is 15 amino acids. V was cut by 4 bases and J by 2 bases, with 15 bases left in between. The CDR3 loop reads CASSLWDIGNYGYTF. CDR3 coding DNA: TGTGCCAGCAGCCTATGGGACATCGGAAACTATGGCTACACCTTC. Looking up the rest from reference TRBV5-8 and TRBJ1-2 gives the full variable domain: EAGVTQSPTHLIKTRGQQATLRCSPISGHTSVYWYQQALGLGLQFLLWYDEGEERNRGNFPPRFSGRQFPNYSSELNVNALELEDSALYLCASSLWDIGNYGYTFGSGTRLTVV.

This clonotype was seen a handful of times. The chain recombines TRBV20-1 with TRBJ2-3; TRBD2 matches at 14 bases. Germline-derived CDR1 and CDR2 are DFQATT and SNEGSKA (reference sequence). This CDR3 contains 16 residues. For the CDR3, the DNA is TGCACCATGGGGGGACTAGCGGGAGAGGGAGCAGATACGCAGTATTTT. Translation: CTMGGLAGEGADTQYF.

The chain is built from TRBV6-1 and TRBJ1-6; D gene uncertain. V dropped 4 bases and J dropped 8 bases, with 12 bases sitting between them. The CDR3 contains 14 residues. Germline V lookup: CDR1 MNHNS, CDR2 SASEGT. CDR3 loop: CASSAPGRYSPLHF. The CDR3 DNA follows: TGTGCCAGCAGTGCCCCCGGAAGGTATTCACCCCTCCACTTT.

This clonotype was seen more than once but under ten times. V is TRBV20-1 and J is TRBJ2-1; 7 bases match TRBD1. This CDR3 is built from 11 residues. With 5 bases clipped from V and 8 bases from J, the junction kept 3 bases outside the gene matches. Germline CDR1 DFQATT, CDR2 SNEGSKA (reference sequence). CDR3 sequence reads: CSALQGHEQFF. The CDR3 nucleotides read TGCAGTGCTCTACAGGGGCATGAGCAGTTCTTC.

This clonotype was picked up a small number of times. The chain employs TRBV5-1 and TRBJ2-1; tentatively, D is TRBD2 (5 bases). The V gene lost 0 bases and the J gene lost 9 bases, with 19 bases spanning the gap. This CDR3 has 16 amino acids. The germline CDR1 and CDR2 sequences are SGHRS and YFSETQ. The CDR3 DNA follows: TGCGCCAGCAGCTTGGGGAGGAGGCAGGTTTTTAGTGAGCAGTTCTTC. Encoded protein: CASSLGRRQVFSEQFF.